Presented here are 9 T cell receptor beta chains from one specimen sequenced in a study of T cells expressing NK-cell markers. Following a re-call of the 5' RACE reads, TCRdb has one entry per CDR3 protein and lacks DNA. The sample spans some 190,000 distinct CDR3 sequences; the ten largest clones claim around 20%. Sample: blood T cells: a sorted CD56 or NKG2C T cell subset, CD4+ or CD8+ T cells, or bulk PBMC T cells (not recorded which). These receptors came from a man aged 18 to 69 in good health.

V usage is TRBV27 and J usage is TRBJ1-1; absent DNA, TCRdb's TRBD1 call cannot be checked. CDR1 is MNHEY and CDR2 is SMNVEV in the germline V gene (reference sequence). CDR3 size: 16 residues. The CDR3 reads CASSSGQGVRTLKAFF.

The chain employs TRBV6-1 and TRBJ2-7; TCRdb reports TRBD1, a call that lacks DNA to check it against. This CDR3 is built from 15 residues. CDR1 MNHNS and CDR2 SASEGT come from the germline V gene. The CDR3 here is CASSEGVTGTYEQYF.

This chain links TRBV21-1 with TRBJ2-7; TCRdb reports TRBD1, a call that lacks DNA to check it against. TRBV21-1 is a pseudogene locus. The CDR3 is made up of 14 amino acids. The CDR3 loop is CASVRGQGSDEQYF.

The chain has TRBV5-6 and TRBJ1-5; absent DNA, TCRdb's TRBD1 call cannot be checked. CDR1 and CDR2 from the germline V gene are SGHDT and YYEEEE. This CDR3 is 15 amino acids long. CDR3 loop: CASSTSTGLYQPQHF.

V gene TRBV3-1 combines with J gene TRBJ2-7; absent DNA, TCRdb's TRBD1 call cannot be checked. CDR1 is LGHDT, CDR2 YNNKEL, per germline (reference sequence). There are 14 residues in the CDR3. CDR3 protein: CASSLDRDNREQYF.

V and J are TRBV6-2 or TRBV6-3 and TRBJ2-7; lacking DNA, the TRBD2 call made by TCRdb goes unchecked. The CDR3 sequence is 14 residues long. Germline CDR1 reads MNHEY; CDR2 reads SVGEGT. The CDR3 is CASNDLRGPYEQYF.

The J gene is TRBJ2-7, the V gene TRBV12-3 or TRBV12-4; the D call of TRBD1 rests on TCRdb alone, since no DNA is present to check it. The CDR3 is made up of 15 amino acids. The chain's CDR3 is CASSLGTGGFYEQYF.

The chain recombines TRBV12-3 or TRBV12-4 with TRBJ1-1. There are 17 residues in the CDR3. The CDR3 loop reads CASSLAFVRGSAIEAFF.

The rearrangement joins TRBV20-1 to TRBJ2-1. Germline V gene data show CDR1 as DFQATT and CDR2 as SNEGSKA (reference sequence). The length of the CDR3 is 14 residues. This chain's CDR3 is CSAHLGVSYNEQFF.